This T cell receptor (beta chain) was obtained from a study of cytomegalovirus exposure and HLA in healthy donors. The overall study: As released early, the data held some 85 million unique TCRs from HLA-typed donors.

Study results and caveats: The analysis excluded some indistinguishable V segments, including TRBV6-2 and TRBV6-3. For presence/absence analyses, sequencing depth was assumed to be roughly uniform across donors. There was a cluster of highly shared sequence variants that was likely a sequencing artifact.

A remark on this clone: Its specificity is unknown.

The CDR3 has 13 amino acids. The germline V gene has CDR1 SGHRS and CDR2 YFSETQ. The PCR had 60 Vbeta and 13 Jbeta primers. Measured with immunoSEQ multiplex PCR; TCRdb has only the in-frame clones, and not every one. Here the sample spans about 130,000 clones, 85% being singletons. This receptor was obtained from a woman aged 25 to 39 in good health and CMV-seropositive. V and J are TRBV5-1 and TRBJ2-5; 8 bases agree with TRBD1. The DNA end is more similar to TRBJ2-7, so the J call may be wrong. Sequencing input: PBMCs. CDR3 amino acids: CASSSDRDYEQYF. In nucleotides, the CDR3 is TGCGCCAGCAGCTCGGACAGGGATTACGAGCAGTACTTC.